Below, 6 T cell receptor beta chains from the same sample are listed, as sequenced in a study of blood T cell repertoires in COVID-19. Data came from immunoSEQ multiplex PCR; TCRdb stores just in-frame clones and leaves some out. The sample yields 350,000 to 550,000 clones, roughly nine tenths seen once. Sequences were obtained from PBMCs or T cells enriched from blood (not recorded which). The source of these receptors is a man younger than 45 who had recovered from COVID-19.

The CDR3 DNA reads TGTGCCAGCAGCCCGGGACAGGGGTCGTACGAGCAGTACTTC. The encoded protein is CASSPGQGSYEQYF. The gene calls are TRBV5-5 and TRBJ2-7; 10 nucleotides line up with TRBD1. CDR1 and CDR2 from the germline V gene are SGHKS and YYEKEE (reference sequence). V lost 4 bases to trimming and J lost 4 bases; unmatched junction nucleotides: 5. The CDR3 runs 14 residues.

To note about this clone: This CDR3 is also generated by other DNA sequences in the sample. The V call is TRBV7-2, the J call TRBJ2-3; D gene unclear. CDR3 size: 11 residues. CDR1 is SGHTA and CDR2 is FQGNSA in the germline V gene. With 5 bases removed from V and 3 bases from J, the gap between germline ends came to 3 bases. CDR3 sequence (DNA): TGTGCCAGCAGCACTACAGATACGCAGTATTTT. It translates to CASSTTDTQYF.

The genes are TRBV7-9 and TRBJ2-1; 7 nucleotides agree with TRBD2. V gave up 9 bases and J gave up 0 bases; unmatched junction bases: 11. The CDR3 has 16 residues. Germline loops: CDR1 SEHNR, CDR2 FQNEAQ (reference sequence). Here the CDR3 DNA reads TGTGCCAGTACCCCGAGCGGGACCCCCTCCTACAATGAGCAGTTCTTC. This encodes CASTPSGTPSYNEQFF.

The chain combines TRBV7-6 with TRBJ2-7; 11 positions match TRBD2. The CDR3 has 18 amino acids. With 5 bases clipped from V and 0 bases from J, the junction kept 12 bases outside the gene matches. In germline, CDR1 is SGHVS, CDR2 FNYEAQ. In DNA form, the CDR3 reads TGTGCCAGCAGCCTAGAAGGACTAGCGGGTTCCAGCTCCTACGAGCAGTACTTC. Amino acid sequence: CASSLEGLAGSSSYEQYF.

The rearrangement links TRBV2 to TRBJ1-2; a possible D gene is TRBD1 (5 bases). Trimming took off 6 bases at V and 8 bases at J, with 22 bases between the two ends. Germline V gene sequence: CDR1 SNHLY, CDR2 FYNNEI. The CDR3 consists of 15 residues. CDR3 sequence reads: CASRAAGGLSRGYTF. CDR3 in DNA: TGTGCCAGCAGAGCCGCGGGGGGACTTTCGCGGGGCTACACCTTC.

The V gene is TRBV19, the J gene TRBJ2-1, with 7 bases fitting TRBD2. The junction had 7 bases not matched to a gene; V was cut back by 0 bases and J by 5 bases. This CDR3 contains 16 residues. Germline lookup yields CDR1 LNHDA and CDR2 SQIVND (reference sequence). This chain's CDR3 is CASSIEGPSGNNEQFF. In DNA form, the CDR3 reads TGTGCCAGTAGTATAGAGGGGCCAAGCGGGAACAATGAGCAGTTCTTC.